This TCR beta chain comes out of a study of Graves' ophthalmopathy and Graves' hyperthyroidism. Notes on the study in general: The model reached 70% to 71% sensitivity and around 72% specificity for predicting ophthalmopathy progression.

The sample holds many counts of this clonotype. The antigen is not known. CDR1 and CDR2 from the germline V gene are SGDLS and YYNGEE. With 0 bases clipped from V and 7 bases from J, the junction kept 12 bases outside the gene matches. The CDR3 sequence is 16 residues long. All donors with ophthalmopathy were recorded as having moderate-to-severe activity, CAS ≥3, NOSPECS ≥4 and a duration under 3 months. Excluded: other autoimmune disease, uncontrolled infection, pregnancy or lactation. Clinicians diagnosed using symptoms, serum thyroxine, TRAb, thyroid ultrasound and orbital computed tomography. Amplification targeted the TCR beta CDR3 regions, with RNA transcripts as the source material. In the first round, RT-PCR was carried out with HTBI primers, and a multiplex PCR formed the second round. TCRdb re-called the multiplex PCR reads with MiXCR, one entry per CDR3 protein. Of a few hundred thousand distinct CDR3 sequences in the sample, 15% to 20% were seen once.

The sequence was collected from an adult man with Graves' ophthalmopathy. This chain joins TRBV9 and TRBJ2-5; 7 nucleotides agree with TRBD2. Sequencing was done on a sample of peripheral blood. CDR3 DNA: TGTGCCAGCAGCGTAGATTGGGGGGGTCCTAGCGGGACCCAGTACTTC. Amino acids: CASSVDWGGPSGTQYF.